The 2 T cell receptor beta chains given below trace back to one sample, sequenced in a study of technical replicates of blood from a few donors (dated by TCRdb to 2015 to 2018). Preparation of the library involved the immunoSEQ multiplex PCR assay. TCRdb carries this immuneACCESS record with in-frame sequences only. Its versions omit some clonotypes, under half of them owing to an unresolved V gene in the studies checked, with the rest unexplained. In all, the sample holds about 88,000 clones, and approximately 94% of those were seen once. The top ten hold more than 0.2% of the sample. Sequencing input: T cells isolated from PBMCs. Source of these receptors: a human donor in good health.

This clone was seen a few times. The rearrangement uses TRBV11-2 and TRBJ1-2; 8 positions agree with TRBD1. The V gene's germline CDR1 is SGHAT and CDR2 FQNNGV. Losses at the gene ends were 5 bases for V and 3 bases for J; bases not matched to a gene: 5. The CDR3 contains 14 residues. In nucleotides, the CDR3 is TGTGCCAGCAGCCACCCGACAGGGGACTATGGCTACACCTTC. Translated: CASSHPTGDYGYTF.

J is TRBJ2-3 and V is TRBV25-1, with 8 bases aligning to TRBD1. The CDR3 is made up of 16 amino acids. V gave up 1 base and J gave up 5 bases; unmatched junction bases: 8. CDR1 is MGHDK, CDR2 SYGVNS, per germline. Written as DNA, the CDR3 is TGTGCCAGCAGTGAATTTGGGACAGGAGAGAAAGATACGCAGTATTTT. This codes for CASSEFGTGEKDTQYF.